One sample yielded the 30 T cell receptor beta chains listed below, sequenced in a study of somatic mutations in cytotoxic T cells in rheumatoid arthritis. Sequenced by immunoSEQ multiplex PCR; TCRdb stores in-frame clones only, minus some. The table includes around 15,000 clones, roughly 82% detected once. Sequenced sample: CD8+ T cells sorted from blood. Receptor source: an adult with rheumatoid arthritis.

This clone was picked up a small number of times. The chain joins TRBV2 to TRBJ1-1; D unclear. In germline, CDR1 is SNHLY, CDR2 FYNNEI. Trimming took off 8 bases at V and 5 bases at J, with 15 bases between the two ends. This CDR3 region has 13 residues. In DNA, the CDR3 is TGTGCCAGCCCGGGAGGGCGAGGGACTGAAGCTTTCTTT. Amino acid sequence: CASPGGRGTEAFF.

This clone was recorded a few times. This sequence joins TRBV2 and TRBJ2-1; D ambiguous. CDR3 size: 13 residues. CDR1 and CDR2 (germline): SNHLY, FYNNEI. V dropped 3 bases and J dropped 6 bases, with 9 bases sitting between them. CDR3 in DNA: TGTGCCAGCAGTGAGAGCGCTTTCAATGAGCAGTTCTTC. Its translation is CASSESAFNEQFF.

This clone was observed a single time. Here the CDR3 reads CSALGESTDTQYF. The DNA of the CDR3 is TGCAGCGCCCTAGGAGAGAGCACAGATACGCAGTATTTT. V and J are TRBV29-1 and TRBJ2-3; D call uncertain. Germline V CDR1 and CDR2: SQVTM, ANQGSEA. The ends were cut back, 7 bases at V and 0 bases at J, with 11 bases in the middle. This CDR3 contains 13 residues.

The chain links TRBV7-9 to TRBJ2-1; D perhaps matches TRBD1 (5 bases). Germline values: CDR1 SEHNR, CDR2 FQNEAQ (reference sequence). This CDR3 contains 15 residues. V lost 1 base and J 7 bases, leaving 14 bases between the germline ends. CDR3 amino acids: CASSLVSPRENEQFF. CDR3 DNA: TGTGCCAGCAGCTTAGTCTCACCCAGGGAAAATGAGCAGTTCTTC.

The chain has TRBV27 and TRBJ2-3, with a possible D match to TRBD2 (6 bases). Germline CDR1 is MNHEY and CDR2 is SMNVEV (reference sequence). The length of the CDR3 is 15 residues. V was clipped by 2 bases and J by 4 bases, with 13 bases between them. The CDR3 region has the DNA TGTGCCAGCAGTTTACTGTTAGGAGGGCCAGATACGCAGTATTTT. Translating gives CASSLLLGGPDTQYF.

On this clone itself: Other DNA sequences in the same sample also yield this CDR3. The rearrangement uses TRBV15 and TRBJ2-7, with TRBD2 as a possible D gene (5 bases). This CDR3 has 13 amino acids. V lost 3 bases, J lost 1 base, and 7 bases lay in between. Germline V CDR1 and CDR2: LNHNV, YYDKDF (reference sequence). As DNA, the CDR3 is TGTGCCACCAGCAGGGGGAGATCCTACGAGCAGTACTTC. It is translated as CATSRGRSYEQYF.

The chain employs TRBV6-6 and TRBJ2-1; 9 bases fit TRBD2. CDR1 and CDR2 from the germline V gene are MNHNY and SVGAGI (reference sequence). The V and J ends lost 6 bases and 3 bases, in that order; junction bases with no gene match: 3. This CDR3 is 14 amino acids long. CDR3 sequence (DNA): TGTGCCAGCAGCCCTAGCGGGGTCTACAATGAGCAGTTCTTC. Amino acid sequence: CASSPSGVYNEQFF.

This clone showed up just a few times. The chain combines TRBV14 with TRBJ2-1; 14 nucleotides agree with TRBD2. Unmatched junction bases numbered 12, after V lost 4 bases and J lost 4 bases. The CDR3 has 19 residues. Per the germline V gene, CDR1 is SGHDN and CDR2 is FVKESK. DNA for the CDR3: TGTGCCAGCAGCCTGGGGACTAGCGGGAGTCTGATACTGTACAATGAGCAGTTCTTC. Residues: CASSLGTSGSLILYNEQFF.

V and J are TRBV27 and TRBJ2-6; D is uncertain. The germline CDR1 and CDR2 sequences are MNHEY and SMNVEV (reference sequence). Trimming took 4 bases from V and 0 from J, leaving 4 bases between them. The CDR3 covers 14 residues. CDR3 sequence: CASSSRSGANVLTF. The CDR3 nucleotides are TGTGCCAGCAGTTCACGCTCTGGGGCCAACGTCCTGACTTTC.

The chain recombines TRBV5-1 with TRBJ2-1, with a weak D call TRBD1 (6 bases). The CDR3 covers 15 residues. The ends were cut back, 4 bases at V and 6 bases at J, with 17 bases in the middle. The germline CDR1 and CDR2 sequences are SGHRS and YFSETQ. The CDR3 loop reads CASSVSGASVNEQFF. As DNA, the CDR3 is TGCGCCAGCAGCGTCTCAGGGGCCTCAGTCAATGAGCAGTTCTTC. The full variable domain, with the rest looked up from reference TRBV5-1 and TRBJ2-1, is KAGVTQTPRYLIKTRGQQVTLSCSPISGHRSVSWYQQTPGQGLQFLFEYFSETQRNKGNFPGRFSGRQFSNSRSEMNVSTLELGDSALYLCASSVSGASVNEQFFGPGTRLTVL.

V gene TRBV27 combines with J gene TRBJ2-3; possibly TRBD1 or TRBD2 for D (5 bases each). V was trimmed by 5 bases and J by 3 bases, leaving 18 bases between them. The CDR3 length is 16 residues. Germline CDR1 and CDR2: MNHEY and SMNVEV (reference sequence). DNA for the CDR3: TGTGCCAGCAGTCCAAAACCGGGGACGAGAACAGATACGCAGTATTTT. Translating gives CASSPKPGTRTDTQYF.

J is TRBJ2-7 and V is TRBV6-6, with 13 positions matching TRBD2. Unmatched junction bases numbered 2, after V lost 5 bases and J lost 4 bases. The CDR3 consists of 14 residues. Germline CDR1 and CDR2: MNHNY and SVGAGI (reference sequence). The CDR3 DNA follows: TGTGCCAGCAGTGGACTAGCGGGAGTATACGAGCAGTACTTC. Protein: CASSGLAGVYEQYF.

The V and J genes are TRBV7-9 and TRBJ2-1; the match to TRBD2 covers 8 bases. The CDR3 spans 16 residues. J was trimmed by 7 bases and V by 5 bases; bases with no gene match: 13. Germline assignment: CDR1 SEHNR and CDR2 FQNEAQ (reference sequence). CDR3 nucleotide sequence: TGTGCCAGCAGCCCGCAAGCGGGAGCAGCTTTGAATGAGCAGTTCTTC. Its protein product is CASSPQAGAALNEQFF.

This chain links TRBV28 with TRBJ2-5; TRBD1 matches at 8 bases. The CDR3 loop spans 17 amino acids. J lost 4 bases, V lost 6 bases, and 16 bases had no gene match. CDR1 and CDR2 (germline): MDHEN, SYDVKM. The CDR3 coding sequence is TGTGCCAGCAGCCTATATTCCCTCATACAGGGGGGAGAGACCCAGTACTTC. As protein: CASSLYSLIQGGETQYF.

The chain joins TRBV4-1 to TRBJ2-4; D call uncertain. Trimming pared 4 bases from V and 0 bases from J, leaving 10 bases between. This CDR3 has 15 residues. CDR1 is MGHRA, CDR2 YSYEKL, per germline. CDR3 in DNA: TGCGCCAGCAGCCCCCTAGGTCTAGCCAAAAACATTCAGTACTTC. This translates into CASSPLGLAKNIQYF.

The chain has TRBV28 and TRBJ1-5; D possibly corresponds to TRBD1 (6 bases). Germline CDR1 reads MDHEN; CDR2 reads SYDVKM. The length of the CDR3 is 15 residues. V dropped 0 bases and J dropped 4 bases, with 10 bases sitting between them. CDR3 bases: TGTGCCAGCAGTTTATGGGGGGCGCGGAATCAGCCCCAGCATTTT. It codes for CASSLWGARNQPQHF.

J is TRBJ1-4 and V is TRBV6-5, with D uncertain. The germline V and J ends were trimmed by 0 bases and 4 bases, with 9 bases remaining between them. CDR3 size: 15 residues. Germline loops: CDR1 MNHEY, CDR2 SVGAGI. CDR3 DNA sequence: TGTGCCAGCAGTTACTCTTGGCAACTTAATGAAAAACTGTTTTTT. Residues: CASSYSWQLNEKLFF.

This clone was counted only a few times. CDR3 amino acids: CASSSTTSPSLEQYF. The CDR3 bases are TGTGCCAGCAGCTCCACGACTAGCCCCAGCCTGGAGCAGTACTTC. The gene calls are TRBV7-8 and TRBJ2-7; 7 nucleotides agree with TRBD2. CDR3 length: 15 amino acids. Germline lookup yields CDR1 SGHVS and CDR2 FQNEAQ. With V trimmed by 4 bases and J by 7 bases, 13 bases remained unmatched. The full variable domain, in which reference TRBV7-8 and TRBJ2-7 provide the parts outside the CDR3, is GAGVSQSPRYKVAKRGQDVALRCDPISGHVSLFWYQQALGQGPEFLTYFQNEAQLDKSGLPSDRFFAERPEGSVSTLKIQRTQQEDSAVYLCASSSTTSPSLEQYFGPGTRLTVT.

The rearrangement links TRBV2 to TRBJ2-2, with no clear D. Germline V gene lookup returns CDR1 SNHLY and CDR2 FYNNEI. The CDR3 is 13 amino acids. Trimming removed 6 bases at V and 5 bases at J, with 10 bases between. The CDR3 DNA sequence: TGTGCCAGCAGGGTAGCCCATACCGGGGAGCTGTTTTTT. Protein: CASRVAHTGELFF.

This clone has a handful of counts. The CDR3 is CSVLGTVKFTDTQYF. The CDR3 DNA reads TGCAGCGTTCTCGGGACAGTAAAATTCACAGATACGCAGTATTTT. This chain joins TRBV29-1 and TRBJ2-3; 7 nucleotides line up with TRBD1. The CDR3 covers 15 residues. The J segment lost 2 bases and the V segment lost 5 bases, leaving 10 bases of the junction unmatched. CDR1 is SQVTM, CDR2 ANQGSEA, per germline.

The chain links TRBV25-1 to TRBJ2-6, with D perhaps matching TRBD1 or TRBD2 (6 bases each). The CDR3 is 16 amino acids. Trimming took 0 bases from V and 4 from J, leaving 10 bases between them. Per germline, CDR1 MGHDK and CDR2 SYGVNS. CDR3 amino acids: CASSEYRGAGANVLTF. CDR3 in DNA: TGTGCCAGCAGTGAATATAGGGGGGCCGGGGCCAACGTCCTGACTTTC.

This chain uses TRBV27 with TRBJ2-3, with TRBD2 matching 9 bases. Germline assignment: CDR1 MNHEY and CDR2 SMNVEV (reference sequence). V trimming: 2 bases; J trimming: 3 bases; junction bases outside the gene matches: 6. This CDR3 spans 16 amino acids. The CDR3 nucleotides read TGTGCCAGCAGTTTACTCCGAGCGGGGGGTACAGATACGCAGTATTTT. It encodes CASSLLRAGGTDTQYF.

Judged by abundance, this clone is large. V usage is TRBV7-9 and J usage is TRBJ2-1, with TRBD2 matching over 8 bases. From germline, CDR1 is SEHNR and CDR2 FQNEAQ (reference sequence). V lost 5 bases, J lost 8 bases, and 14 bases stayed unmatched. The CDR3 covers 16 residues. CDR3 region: CASSLIGSGGSDEQFF. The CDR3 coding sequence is TGTGCCAGCAGCCTCATAGGGAGCGGGGGATCGGATGAGCAGTTCTTC.

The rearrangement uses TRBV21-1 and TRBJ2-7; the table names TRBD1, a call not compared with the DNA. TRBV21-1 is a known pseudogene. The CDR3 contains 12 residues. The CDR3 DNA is TGTGCCAGCAGCCGGGACAGGGTCGAGCAGTACTTC. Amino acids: CASSRDRVEQYF.

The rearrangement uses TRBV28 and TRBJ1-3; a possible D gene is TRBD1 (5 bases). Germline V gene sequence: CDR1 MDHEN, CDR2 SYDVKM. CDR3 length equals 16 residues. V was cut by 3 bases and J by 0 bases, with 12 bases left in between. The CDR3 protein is CASSFGGTSSGNTIYF. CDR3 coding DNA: TGTGCCAGCAGTTTCGGCGGGACCAGCTCTGGAAACACCATATATTTT.

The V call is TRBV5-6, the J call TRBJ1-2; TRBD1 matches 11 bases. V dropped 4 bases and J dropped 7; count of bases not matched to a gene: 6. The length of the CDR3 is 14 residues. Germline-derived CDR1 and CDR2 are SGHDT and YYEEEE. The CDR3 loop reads CASSRGQGAAGYTF. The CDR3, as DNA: TGTGCCAGCAGCCGAGGACAGGGGGCGGCTGGCTACACCTTC.

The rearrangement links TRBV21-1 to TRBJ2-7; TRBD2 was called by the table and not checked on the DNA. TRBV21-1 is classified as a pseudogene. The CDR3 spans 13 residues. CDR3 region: CASSKCRAYEQYF. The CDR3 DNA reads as TGTGCCAGCAGCAAATGCCGGGCCTACGAGCAGTACTTC.

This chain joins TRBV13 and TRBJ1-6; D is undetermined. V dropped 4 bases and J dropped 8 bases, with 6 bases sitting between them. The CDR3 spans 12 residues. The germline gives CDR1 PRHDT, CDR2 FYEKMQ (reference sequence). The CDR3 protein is CASSYADSPLHF. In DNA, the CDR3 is TGTGCCAGCAGCTACGCAGATTCACCCCTCCACTTT.

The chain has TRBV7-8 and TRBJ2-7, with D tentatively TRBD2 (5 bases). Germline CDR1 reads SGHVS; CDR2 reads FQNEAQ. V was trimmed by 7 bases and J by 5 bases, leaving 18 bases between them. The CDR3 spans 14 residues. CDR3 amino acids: CASNLDGFGDEQYF. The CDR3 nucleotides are TGTGCCAGCAATCTAGACGGGTTCGGGGACGAGCAGTACTTC.

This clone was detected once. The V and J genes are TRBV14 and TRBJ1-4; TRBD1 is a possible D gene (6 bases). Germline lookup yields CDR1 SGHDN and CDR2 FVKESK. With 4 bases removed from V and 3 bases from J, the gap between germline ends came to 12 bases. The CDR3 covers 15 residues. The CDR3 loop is CASSPGAVPNEKLFF. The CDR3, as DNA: TGTGCCAGCAGCCCAGGGGCAGTGCCTAATGAAAAACTGTTTTTT.